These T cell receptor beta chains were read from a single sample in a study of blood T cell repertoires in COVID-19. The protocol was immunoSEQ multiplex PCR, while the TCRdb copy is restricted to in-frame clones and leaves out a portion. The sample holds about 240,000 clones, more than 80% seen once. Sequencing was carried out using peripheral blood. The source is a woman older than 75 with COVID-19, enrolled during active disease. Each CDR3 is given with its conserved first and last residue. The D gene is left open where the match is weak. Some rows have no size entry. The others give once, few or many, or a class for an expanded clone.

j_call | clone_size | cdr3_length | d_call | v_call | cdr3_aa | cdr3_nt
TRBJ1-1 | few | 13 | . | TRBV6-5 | CASSPRGNTEAFF | TGTGCCAGCAGTCCACGGGGGAACACTGAAGCTTTCTTT
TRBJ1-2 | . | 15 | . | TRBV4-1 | CASSQGTSYSYGYTF | TGCGCCAGCAGCCAAGGGACATCCTACTCCTATGGCTACACCTTC
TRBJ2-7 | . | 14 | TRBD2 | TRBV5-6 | CASRLTSSSYEQYF | TGTGCCAGCAGGCTGACTAGCAGCTCCTACGAGCAGTACTTC
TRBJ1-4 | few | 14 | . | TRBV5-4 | CASSLGARNEKLFF | TGTGCCAGCAGCTTGGGGGCTCGAAATGAAAAACTGTTTTTT
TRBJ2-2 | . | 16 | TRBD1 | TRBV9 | CASSVGGTAKTGELFF | TGTGCCAGCAGCGTAGGGGGGACAGCCAAAACCGGGGAGCTGTTTTTT
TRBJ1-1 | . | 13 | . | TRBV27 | CASSFNMNTEAFF | TGTGCCAGCAGTTTTAATATGAACACTGAAGCTTTCTTT
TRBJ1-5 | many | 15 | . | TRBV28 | CASTPTDTFNQPQHF | TGTGCCAGCACCCCTACAGACACGTTCAATCAGCCCCAGCATTTT
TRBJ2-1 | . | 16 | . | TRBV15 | CATSRDLTPTYNEQFF | TGTGCCACCAGCAGAGATCTGACACCAACCTACAATGAGCAGTTCTTC
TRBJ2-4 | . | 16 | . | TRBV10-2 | CASTVSGRRAKNIQYF | TGCGCCAGCACCGTGTCGGGGAGGAGAGCCAAAAACATTCAGTACTTC
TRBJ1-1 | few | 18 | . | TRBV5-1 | CASSLEGTGTNWGTEAFF | TGCGCCAGCAGCTTGGAAGGAACAGGGACCAACTGGGGCACTGAAGCTTTCTTT
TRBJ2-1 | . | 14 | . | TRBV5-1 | CASSSATGRNEQFF | TGCGCCAGCAGCTCGGCGACAGGTCGGAATGAGCAGTTCTTC
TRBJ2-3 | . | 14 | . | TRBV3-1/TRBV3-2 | CASGRAGSTDTQYF | TGTGCCAGCGGTCGGGCGGGAAGCACAGATACGCAGTATTTT
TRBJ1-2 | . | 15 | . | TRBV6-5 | CASNGGTALGYGYTF | TGTGCCAGCAACGGAGGGACGGCATTAGGTTATGGCTACACCTTC
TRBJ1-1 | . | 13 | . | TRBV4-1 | CASSRREGTEAFF | TGCGCCAGCAGCCGCCGGGAAGGCACTGAAGCTTTCTTT
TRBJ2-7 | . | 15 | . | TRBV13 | CASSLRQGGLLEQYF | TGTGCCAGCAGCTTAAGACAGGGAGGCTTGCTCGAGCAGTACTTC
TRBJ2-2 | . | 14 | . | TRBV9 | CASRQLLNTGELFF | TGTGCCAGCAGGCAGTTGTTGAACACCGGGGAGCTGTTTTTT
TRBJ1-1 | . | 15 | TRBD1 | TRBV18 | CASSPSQGMNTEAFF | TGTGCCAGCTCACCCTCACAGGGGATGAACACTGAAGCTTTCTTT
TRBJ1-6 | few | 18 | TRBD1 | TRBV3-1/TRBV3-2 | CASSPGLQGNAYNSPLHF | TGTGCCAGCAGCCCCGGGCTACAGGGGAACGCCTATAATTCACCCCTCCACTTT
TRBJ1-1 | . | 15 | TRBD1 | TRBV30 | CAWSIRDRAGTEAFF | TGTGCCTGGAGTATCCGGGACAGGGCAGGCACTGAAGCTTTCTTT
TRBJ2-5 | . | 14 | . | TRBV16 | CASSQHTVQETQYF | TGTGCCAGCAGCCAACACACAGTACAAGAGACCCAGTACTTC
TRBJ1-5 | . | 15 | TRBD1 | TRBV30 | CAWSPGTGGGQPQHF | TGTGCCTGGAGTCCCGGGACAGGGGGCGGGCAGCCCCAGCATTTT
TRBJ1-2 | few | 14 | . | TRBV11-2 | CASSLDRAVFGYTF | TGTGCCAGCAGCTTAGACAGGGCGGTTTTTGGCTACACCTTC
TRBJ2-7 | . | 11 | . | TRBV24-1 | CATTLEGEQYF | TGTGCCACCACGCTCGAGGGCGAGCAGTACTTC
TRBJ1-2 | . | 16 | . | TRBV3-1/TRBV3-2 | CASSQDMTGGMRGYTF | TGTGCCAGCAGCCAAGATATGACAGGAGGCATGAGGGGCTACACCTTC
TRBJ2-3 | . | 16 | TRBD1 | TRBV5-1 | CASSPYASTGADTQYF | TGCGCCAGCAGCCCCTACGCCTCTACAGGGGCAGATACGCAGTATTTT
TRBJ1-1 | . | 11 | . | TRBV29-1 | CSVDRGQKAFF | TGCAGCGTTGACAGGGGCCAGAAAGCTTTCTTT
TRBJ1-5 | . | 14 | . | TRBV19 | CASSIGQGFQPQHF | TGTGCCAGTAGTATAGGGCAGGGATTTCAGCCCCAGCATTTT
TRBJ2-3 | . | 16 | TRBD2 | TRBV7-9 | CASSSIRTSIADTQYF | TGTGCCAGCAGCTCAATCCGGACTAGCATTGCAGATACGCAGTATTTT
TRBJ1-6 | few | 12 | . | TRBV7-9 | CASSPLGRPLHF | TGTGCCAGCAGCCCGCTAGGGAGACCCCTCCACTTT
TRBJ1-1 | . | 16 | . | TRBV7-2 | CASSYPPGGGNTEAFF | TGTGCCAGCAGTTATCCTCCGGGGGGTGGAAACACTGAAGCTTTCTTT
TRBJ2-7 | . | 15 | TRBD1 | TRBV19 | CASSLSGTDYYEQYF | TGTGCCAGTAGTCTCTCCGGGACAGATTACTACGAGCAGTACTTC
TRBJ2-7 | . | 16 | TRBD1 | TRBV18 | CASSPPSGTGSYEQYF | TGTGCCAGCTCACCTCCCTCCGGGACAGGGTCCTACGAGCAGTACTTC
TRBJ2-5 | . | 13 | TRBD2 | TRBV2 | CASSASGQETQYF | TGTGCCAGCAGTGCTAGCGGGCAAGAGACCCAGTACTTC
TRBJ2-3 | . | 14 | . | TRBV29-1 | CSVEDPRGADTQYF | TGCAGCGTTGAAGATCCCCGGGGTGCAGATACGCAGTATTTT
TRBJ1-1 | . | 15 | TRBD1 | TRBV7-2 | CASMPGQGLGTEAFF | TGTGCCAGCATGCCAGGACAGGGTTTAGGCACTGAAGCTTTCTTT
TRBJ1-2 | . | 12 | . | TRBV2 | CASSSDSPGYTF | TGTGCCAGCAGTTCCGACAGCCCCGGCTACACCTTC
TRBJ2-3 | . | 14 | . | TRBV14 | CASSRMDYTDTQYF | TGTGCCAGCAGCCGGATGGACTACACAGATACGCAGTATTTT
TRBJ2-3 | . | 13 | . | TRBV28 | CASSLGGLITQYF | TGTGCCAGCAGTTTGGGGGGGCTGATTACGCAGTATTTT
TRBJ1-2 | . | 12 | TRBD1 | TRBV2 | CASSEDGTVRTF | TGTGCCAGCAGTGAAGACGGGACAGTTCGCACCTTC
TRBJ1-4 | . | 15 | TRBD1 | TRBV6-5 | CASSYKGASNEKLFF | TGTGCCAGCAGCTATAAGGGGGCTAGTAATGAAAAACTGTTTTTT